The next 5 T cell receptor beta chains were all read from a single sample in a study of blood T cell repertoires in COVID-19. The protocol was immunoSEQ multiplex PCR, while the TCRdb copy is restricted to in-frame clones and leaves out a portion. The repertoire holds more than 110,000 clones, about 80% seen once, with roughly two fifths in the top ten. Sequences were obtained from peripheral blood. The receptors here all came from a human donor in a cohort sampled during active COVID-19.

This chain joins TRBV7-2 and TRBJ2-1; TRBD2 matches at 7 bases. Germline loops: CDR1 SGHTA, CDR2 FQGNSA. The CDR3 totals 17 residues. V was clipped by 0 bases and J by 6 bases; unmatched bases: 11. CDR3 sequence (DNA): TGTGCCAGCAGCTTAGCGATATGGGCGGGGGAGCGCAATGAGCAGTTCTTC. Translating it yields CASSLAIWAGERNEQFF. Full variable domain (rest looked up from reference TRBV7-2 and TRBJ2-1): GAGVSQSPSNKVTEKGKDVELRCDPISGHTALYWYRQSLGQGLEFLIYFQGNSAPDKSGLPSDRFSAERTGGSVSTLTIQRTQQEDSAVYLCASSLAIWAGERNEQFFGPGTRLTVL.

The chain's CDR3 is CASSPQGQAGEDTQYF. Here the CDR3 DNA reads TGCGCCAGCAGCCCACAGGGACAGGCCGGGGAGGATACGCAGTATTTT. The chain combines TRBV5-1 with TRBJ2-3; 8 bases align to TRBD1. This CDR3 is 16 amino acids long. V trimming: 4 bases; J trimming: 6 bases; junction bases outside the gene matches: 13. Per germline, CDR1 SGHRS and CDR2 YFSETQ.

The chain has TRBV28 and TRBJ2-4, with TRBD2 as a possible D gene (6 bases). The germline V and J ends were trimmed by 2 bases and 7 bases, with 12 bases remaining between them. Germline CDR1 is MDHEN and CDR2 is SYDVKM. The CDR3 covers 14 residues. The CDR3: CASSLPGGSNIQYF. The CDR3 coding sequence is TGTGCCAGCAGTTTACCTGGGGGGTCGAACATTCAGTACTTC. The full variable domain, in which reference TRBV28 and TRBJ2-4 provide the parts outside the CDR3, is DVKVTQSSRYLVKRTGEKVFLECVQDMDHENMFWYRQDPGLGLRLIYFSYDVKMKEKGDIPEGYSVSREKKERFSLILESASTNQTSMYLCASSLPGGSNIQYFGAGTRLSVL.

The chain has TRBV9 and TRBJ1-1; 9 bases line up with TRBD1. J lost 6 bases, V lost 4 bases, and 10 bases had no gene match. CDR1 and CDR2 (germline): SGDLS, YYNGEE. The CDR3 loop spans 15 amino acids. In DNA, the CDR3 is TGTGCCAGCAGCTCCCGAGTGGGACAGGGTTCTGAAGCTTTCTTT. Protein sequence: CASSSRVGQGSEAFF.

The chain uses TRBV5-1 and TRBJ1-2; D is unclear. CDR1 and CDR2 from the germline V gene are SGHRS and YFSETQ. The CDR3 consists of 12 residues. With 2 bases removed from V and 1 base from J, the gap between germline ends came to 3 bases. CDR3 loop: CASSFNNYGYTF. DNA for the CDR3: TGCGCCAGCAGCTTTAATAACTATGGCTACACCTTC.